This T cell receptor (beta chain) was identified in a study of blood T cell repertoires in COVID-19. V lost 5 bases, J lost 4 bases, and 13 bases stayed unmatched. CDR1 is SGHTA, CDR2 FQGNSA, per germline. The CDR3 spans 16 residues. Assay: immunoSEQ multiplex PCR; the TCRdb copy retains only in-frame clones and omits some. The sample consists of roughly 91,000 clones, about four fifths of them appearing once. The receptor's source is a man aged 65-85 years with active or convalescent COVID-19. Source material: peripheral blood. This chain joins TRBV7-2 and TRBJ1-2, with TRBD1 matching 7 bases. The CDR3 bases are TGTGCCAGCAGCCAACTCCGGGACAGATCTAGCTATGGCTACACCTTC. Encoded protein: CASSQLRDRSSYGYTF. The full variable domain, its missing parts supplied by reference TRBV7-2 and TRBJ1-2, is GAGVSQSPSNKVTEKGKDVELRCDPISGHTALYWYRQSLGQGLEFLIYFQGNSAPDKSGLPSDRFSAERTGGSVSTLTIQRTQQEDSAVYLCASSQLRDRSSYGYTFGSGTRLTVV.